This TCR beta chain was captured in a study of T cell changes during pregnancy in multiple sclerosis. The table came from immunoSEQ multiplex PCR; TCRdb's copy has only in-frame clones and leaves some out. Among approximately 96,000 clones listed, roughly nine tenths were seen once. Germline-derived CDR1 and CDR2 are MGHRA and YSYEKL. This CDR3 is 16 amino acids long. The V segment lost 0 bases and the J segment 1 base; nucleotides outside the gene matches: 2. The V and J genes are TRBV4-1 and TRBJ2-5, with TRBD2 matching over 10 bases. The sequence was obtained from a female donor in good health, enrolled as a control in a pregnancy study. Sequencing used peripheral blood, obtained after pregnancy. The DNA for the CDR3 is TGCGCCAGCAGCCAAGATAGCGGGGGGCCCCAAGAGACCCAGTACTTC. It encodes CASSQDSGGPQETQYF.